A selection of T cell receptor beta chains follows, all from one sample in a study of blood T cell repertoires in COVID-19. Repertoires were generated with immunoSEQ multiplex PCR, while TCRdb's copy carries only in-frame clones and drops some. The sample consists of approximately 88,000 clones, around 81% of them appearing once. The sample was peripheral blood. These receptors came from a man aged 50-60 years who had recovered from COVID-19. The CDR3 runs from the conserved cysteine through the conserved F or W. Each record gives: V gene, J gene, CDR3 protein.

TRBV10-3	TRBJ2-3	CAISEGGGSTDTQYF
TRBV30	TRBJ1-5	CAWSVTRNQPQHF
TRBV7-2	TRBJ2-1	CASSLARSSYNEQFF
TRBV27	TRBJ2-3	CASSFNRDTDTQYF
TRBV7-2	TRBJ2-1	CASKVAGGENEQFF
TRBV6-5	TRBJ2-1	CASRPSTLSYNEQFF
TRBV19	TRBJ2-2	CASLAETNTGELFF
TRBV9	TRBJ1-4	CASSVTGGGEKLFF
TRBV9	TRBJ1-1	CASTRQENTEAFF
TRBV5-4	TRBJ2-5	CASSLYPRTETQYF
TRBV7-2	TRBJ2-7	CASSSMGLSYEQYF
TRBV19	TRBJ2-3	CASSKISGRAGDTQYF
TRBV7-2	TRBJ2-7	CASSLALGQGRYEQYF